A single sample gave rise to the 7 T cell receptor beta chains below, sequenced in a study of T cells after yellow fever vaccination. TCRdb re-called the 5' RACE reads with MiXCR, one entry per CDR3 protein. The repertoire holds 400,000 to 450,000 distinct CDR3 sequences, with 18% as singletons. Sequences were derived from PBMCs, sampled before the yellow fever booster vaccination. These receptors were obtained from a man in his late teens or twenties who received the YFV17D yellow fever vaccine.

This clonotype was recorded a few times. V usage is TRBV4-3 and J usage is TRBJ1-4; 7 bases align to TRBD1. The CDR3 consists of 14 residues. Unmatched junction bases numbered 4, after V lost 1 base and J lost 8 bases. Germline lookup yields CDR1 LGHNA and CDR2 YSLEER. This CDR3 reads CASSQGQGEEKLFF. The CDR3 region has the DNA TGCGCCAGCAGCCAAGGACAGGGAGAGGAAAAACTGTTTTTT.

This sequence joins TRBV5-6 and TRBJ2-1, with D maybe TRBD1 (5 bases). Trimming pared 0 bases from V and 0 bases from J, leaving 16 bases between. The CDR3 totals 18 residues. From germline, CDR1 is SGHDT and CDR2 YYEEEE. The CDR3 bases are TGTGCCAGCAGCTTGGGGGGCTTCGGGCCGAGCTCCTACAATGAGCAGTTCTTC. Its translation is CASSLGGFGPSSYNEQFF.

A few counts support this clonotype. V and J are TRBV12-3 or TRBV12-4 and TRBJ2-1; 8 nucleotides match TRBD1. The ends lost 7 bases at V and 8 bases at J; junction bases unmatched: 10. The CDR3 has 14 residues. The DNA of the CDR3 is TGTGCCAGCATTCCCGGACAGGGTGGCTATGAGCAGTTCTTC. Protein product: CASIPGQGGYEQFF.

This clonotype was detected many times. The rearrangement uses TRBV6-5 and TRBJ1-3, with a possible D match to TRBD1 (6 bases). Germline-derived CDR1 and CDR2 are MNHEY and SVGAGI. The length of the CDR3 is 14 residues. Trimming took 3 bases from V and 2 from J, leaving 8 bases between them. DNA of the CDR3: TGTGCCAGCAGTTATCAGGGGACTGGAAACACCATATATTTT. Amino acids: CASSYQGTGNTIYF.

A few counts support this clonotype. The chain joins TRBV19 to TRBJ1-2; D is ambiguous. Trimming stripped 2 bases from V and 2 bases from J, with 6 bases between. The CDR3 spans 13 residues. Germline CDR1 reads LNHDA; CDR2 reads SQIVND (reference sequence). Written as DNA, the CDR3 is TGTGCCAGTAGTATACGGGCGAACTATGGCTACACCTTC. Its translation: CASSIRANYGYTF.

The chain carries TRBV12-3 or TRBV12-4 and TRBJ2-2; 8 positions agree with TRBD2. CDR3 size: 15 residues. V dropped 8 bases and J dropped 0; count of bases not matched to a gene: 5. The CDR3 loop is CASSGAGANTGELFF. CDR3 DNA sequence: TGTGCCAGCTCCGGAGCGGGGGCGAACACCGGGGAGCTGTTTTTT.

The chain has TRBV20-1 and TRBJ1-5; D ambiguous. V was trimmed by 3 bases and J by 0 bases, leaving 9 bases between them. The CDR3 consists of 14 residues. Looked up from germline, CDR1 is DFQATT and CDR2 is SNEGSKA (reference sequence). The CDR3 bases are TGCAGTGCTAGGCGGACGGATAGCAATCAGCCCCAGCATTTT. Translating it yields CSARRTDSNQPQHF.